Described below is a single T cell receptor beta chain sequence and its context. These data originate in a study of CD8 T cells in Susac syndrome. V was clipped by 0 bases and J by 6 bases, with 0 bases between them. The germline gives CDR1 SEHNR, CDR2 FQNEAQ (reference sequence). CDR3 length: 12 residues. With random hexamers, reverse transcription was performed on about 0.5 to 1 ug of RNA. Amplification of TCR beta CDR3 used immunoSEQ multiplex PCR across 54 Vbeta and 13 Jbeta. TCRdb re-called the immunoSEQ multiplex PCR reads through MiXCR, storing one row per CDR3 protein. This table holds roughly 140,000 distinct CDR3 sequences, roughly 94% found once.

The sequenced sample was CD8+ T cells from PBMCs. This clonotype originated in a human donor with multiple sclerosis. This chain links TRBV7-9 with TRBJ1-6; no reliable D call. The CDR3 protein is CASSLANSPLHF. Here the CDR3 DNA reads TGTGCCAGCAGCTTAGCTAATTCACCCCTCCACTTT.